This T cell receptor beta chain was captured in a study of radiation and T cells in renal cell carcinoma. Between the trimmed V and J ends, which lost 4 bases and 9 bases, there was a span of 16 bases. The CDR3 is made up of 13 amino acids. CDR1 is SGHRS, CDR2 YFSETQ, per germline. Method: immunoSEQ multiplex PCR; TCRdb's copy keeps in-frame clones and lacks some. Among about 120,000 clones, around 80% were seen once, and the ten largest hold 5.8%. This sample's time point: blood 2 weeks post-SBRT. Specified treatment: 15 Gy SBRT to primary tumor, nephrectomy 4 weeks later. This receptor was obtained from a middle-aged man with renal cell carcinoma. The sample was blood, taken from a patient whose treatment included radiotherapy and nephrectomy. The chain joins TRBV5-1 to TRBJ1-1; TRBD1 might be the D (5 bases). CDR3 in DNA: TGCGCCAGCAGCCTCCGGGAGACAGACAAAGCTTTCTTT. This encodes CASSLRETDKAFF.